This passage covers 27 T cell receptor beta chains from one sample sequenced in a study of cytomegalovirus exposure and HLA in healthy donors. Both 60 Vbeta primers and 13 Jbeta primers went into the PCR. Profiled with immunoSEQ multiplex PCR; TCRdb holds only in-frame clones, not every one. The sample carries around 150,000 clones, around 74% recorded once. The sequenced material came from PBMCs. These receptor sequences come from a man in his forties or fifties in good health and CMV-seropositive.

This clone was seen a few times. The CDR3 region is CASSLARSDTTNYGYTF. In DNA, the CDR3 is TGCGCCAGCAGCTTGGCCCGGTCGGACACCACTAACTATGGCTACACCTTC. The chain is built from TRBV5-1 and TRBJ1-2; possible D gene TRBD1, 5 bases. The CDR3 sequence is 17 residues long. The germline CDR1 and CDR2 sequences are SGHRS and YFSETQ. The V end lost 0 bases, the J end lost 0 bases, and 15 bases lay between the germline ends.

This chain links TRBV4-2 with TRBJ2-3; 9 nucleotides match TRBD2. J lost 6 bases, V lost 0 bases, and 10 bases had no gene match. The germline gives CDR1 LGHNA, CDR2 YNFKEQ. CDR3 size: 17 residues. This CDR3 is CASSQDAGGLGIDTQYF. The CDR3 nucleotides read TGTGCCAGCAGCCAAGATGCGGGAGGGCTGGGGATTGATACGCAGTATTTT.

The chain carries TRBV11-2 and TRBJ2-7, with 8 bases fitting TRBD2. The CDR3 runs to 15 residues. Per the germline V gene, CDR1 is SGHAT and CDR2 is FQNNGV. The V gene end was trimmed by 5 bases and the J gene end by 0 bases; junction bases not matched to a gene: 6. Here the CDR3 reads CASSPLSGISYEQYF. The CDR3 DNA follows: TGTGCCAGCAGCCCCCTTAGCGGGATCTCCTACGAGCAGTACTTC.

The chain links TRBV5-5 to TRBJ1-4; 7 nucleotides agree with TRBD1. Looked up from germline, CDR1 is SGHKS and CDR2 is YYEKEE (reference sequence). The CDR3 sequence is 13 residues long. The V segment lost 7 bases and the J segment 5 bases; nucleotides outside the gene matches: 5. The CDR3 spells CASETGENEKLFF. CDR3 in DNA: TGTGCCAGCGAAACAGGGGAGAATGAAAAACTGTTTTTT. Complete variable domain (other parts from reference TRBV5-5 and TRBJ1-4): DAGVTQSPTHLIKTRGQQVTLRCSPISGHKSVSWYQQVLGQGPQFIFQYYEKEERGRGNFPDRFSARQFPNYSSELNVNALLLGDSALYLCASETGENEKLFFGSGTQLSVL.

In this sample, this clone turned up a few times. A read error is the likely source, as a far larger clone sits one nucleotide away. The gene calls are TRBV4-2 and TRBJ2-7; no clear D gene. This CDR3 spans 11 amino acids. V was shortened by 5 bases and J by 6 bases, with 8 bases between the two germline ends. In germline, CDR1 is LGHNA, CDR2 YNFKEQ. CDR3 nucleotide sequence: TGTGCCAGCAGCTTAGTCTCCGAGCAGTACTTC. It translates to CASSLVSEQYF.

V and J are TRBV5-5 and TRBJ1-1; 7 bases match TRBD1. The CDR3 sequence is 16 residues long. Trimming took 5 bases from V and 0 from J; bases not matched to a gene: 10. Germline CDR1 reads SGHKS; CDR2 reads YYEKEE (reference sequence). In nucleotides, the CDR3 is TGTGCCAGCAGACTCCGGACAGGTGTCATGAACACTGAAGCTTTCTTT. Its translation is CASRLRTGVMNTEAFF.

The chain combines TRBV19 with TRBJ1-5, with TRBD1 matching over 8 bases. Germline values: CDR1 LNHDA, CDR2 SQIVND (reference sequence). V shed 5 bases, J shed 5 bases, and the junction held 2 bases outside the gene matches. This CDR3 spans 13 amino acids. The DNA for the CDR3 is TGTGCCAGTAGTCCGACAGGGGATCAGCCCCAGCATTTT. Amino acids: CASSPTGDQPQHF.

This clone appeared once. The V gene is TRBV5-4, the J gene TRBJ2-3, with 12 bases identical to TRBD2. The CDR3 spans 18 residues. Germline CDR1 reads SGHNT; CDR2 reads YYREEE (reference sequence). Germline trimming cut 0 bases from V and 5 bases from J; bases unmatched to any gene: 10. The CDR3 protein is CASSLARSLAGGQDTQYF. Here the CDR3 DNA reads TGTGCCAGCAGCTTGGCCCGATCACTAGCGGGAGGCCAAGATACGCAGTATTTT.

This chain joins TRBV7-6 and TRBJ2-7, with D possibly TRBD2 on 6 matching bases. Germline V gene data show CDR1 as SGHVS and CDR2 as FNYEAQ. The CDR3 contains 18 residues. V dropped 2 bases and J dropped 4 bases, with 24 bases sitting between them. The CDR3: CASSLRAGSGGSAYEQYF. The CDR3 DNA reads as TGTGCCAGCAGCTTACGGGCGGGGTCGGGCGGGTCAGCTTACGAGCAGTACTTC.

The chain links TRBV11-2 to TRBJ2-5; 11 bases agree with TRBD2. The V gene's germline CDR1 is SGHAT and CDR2 FQNNGV. Losses at the gene ends were 9 bases for V and 9 bases for J; bases not matched to a gene: 15. The CDR3 has 15 amino acids. For the CDR3, the DNA is TGTGCCAGTCGGGCGGCTAGCGGGAGGATGGGGGCCCAGTACTTC. It yields the protein CASRAASGRMGAQYF.

This clone was observed a single time. The chain carries TRBV7-6 and TRBJ2-7, with TRBD2 matching over 8 bases. Germline V gene sequence: CDR1 SGHVS, CDR2 FNYEAQ. J was trimmed by 3 bases and V by 5 bases; bases with no gene match: 12. The CDR3 covers 16 residues. CDR3 bases: TGTGCCAGCAGCCCTGGTCGTCCTAGCGGGTTCTACGAGCAGTACTTC. It yields the protein CASSPGRPSGFYEQYF.

The V call is TRBV16, the J call TRBJ2-4, with 8 positions matching TRBD1. The V and J ends lost 0 bases and 6 bases, in that order; junction bases with no gene match: 7. This CDR3 region has 16 residues. CDR1 is KGHSY and CDR2 is FQNENV in the germline V gene. The CDR3 coding sequence is TGTGCCAGCAGCCAATCGCTCAGGGGGCAGGGAAACATTCAGTACTTC. Its translation: CASSQSLRGQGNIQYF.

This rearrangement joins TRBV18 to TRBJ1-5; 7 bases are a match to TRBD1. Losses at the gene ends were 1 base for V and 3 bases for J; bases not matched to a gene: 6. CDR3 size: 16 residues. From germline, CDR1 is KGHSH and CDR2 LQKENI. The CDR3 nucleotides are TGTGCCAGCTCACCACAGGGGGCGGATTACAATCAGCCCCAGCATTTT. Protein sequence: CASSPQGADYNQPQHF.

The genes are TRBV28 and TRBJ2-1; 10 bases align to TRBD2. Germline V gene sequence: CDR1 MDHEN, CDR2 SYDVKM. V was pared by 4 bases and J by 9 bases, with 12 bases of the junction left unmatched. The CDR3 is 16 residues long. CDR3 DNA: TGTGCCAGCAGTTATTTAGCGGGAGGTCCGACCACTGAGCAGTTCTTC. As protein: CASSYLAGGPTTEQFF.

This clone is a singleton in its sample. The chain joins TRBV5-1 to TRBJ1-1; D not resolved. With 1 base removed from V and 7 bases from J, the gap between germline ends came to 11 bases. The CDR3 is 13 residues long. Germline V gene sequence: CDR1 SGHRS, CDR2 YFSETQ. The CDR3 DNA is TGCGCCAGCAGCTTGTCCAGCGAGAATGAAGCTTTCTTT. Encoded protein: CASSLSSENEAFF.

The chain is built from TRBV2 and TRBJ2-7; TRBD1 aligns across 11 bases. This CDR3 region has 15 residues. The V and J ends lost 5 bases and 6 bases, in that order; junction bases with no gene match: 9. Per the germline V gene, CDR1 is SNHLY and CDR2 is FYNNEI. Here the CDR3 reads CASSSLGQGAGEQYF. The DNA of the CDR3 is TGTGCCAGCAGTTCCCTCGGACAGGGGGCGGGCGAGCAGTACTTC.

CDR3 protein: CASSFERESDEQFF. CDR3 in DNA: TGTGCCAGCAGCTTCGAGCGGGAATCGGATGAGCAGTTCTTC. The chain has TRBV12-1 and TRBJ2-1; TRBD2, the table's D call, was not compared with the DNA. TRBV12-1 is a listed pseudogene. This CDR3 region has 14 residues.

This clone was picked up one time. The genes are TRBV6-1 and TRBJ1-3; the D gene is possibly TRBD1 (5 bases). V was clipped by 4 bases and J by 4 bases, with 17 bases between them. The CDR3 covers 16 residues. CDR1 and CDR2 (germline): MNHNS, SASEGT. The CDR3 loop is CASSVLTDRLGNTIYF. The CDR3 bases are TGTGCCAGCAGTGTATTGACAGACCGCTTGGGAAACACCATATATTTT.

The chain employs TRBV10-1 and TRBJ2-3, with TRBD2 identical over 11 bases. Unmatched junction bases numbered 8, after V lost 4 bases and J lost 5 bases. The V gene's germline CDR1 is WNHNN and CDR2 SYGVQD (reference sequence). This CDR3 is built from 16 residues. CDR3 sequence: CASSGAQGTSGDTQYF. The CDR3 nucleotides read TGCGCCAGCAGTGGAGCACAGGGGACTAGCGGAGATACGCAGTATTTT.

This clone was recorded only once. Mismatch with germline at one junction end may stem from a read error. The rearrangement uses TRBV28 and TRBJ1-2; D remains ambiguous. Germline V gene sequence: CDR1 MDHEN, CDR2 SYDVKM. The CDR3 loop spans 13 amino acids. CDR3 sequence (DNA): TGTGCCAGCAGTTTATCGACTTTCGATGGCTACGCCTTC. This gives the protein CASSLSTFDGYAF.

J is TRBJ2-5 and V is TRBV18, with D perhaps matching TRBD1 (5 bases). Germline assignment: CDR1 KGHSH and CDR2 LQKENI. The CDR3 totals 13 residues. V lost 1 base, J lost 3 bases, and 6 bases lay in between. The CDR3 loop is CASSPRREETQYF. The CDR3 DNA is TGTGCCAGCTCACCACGCAGGGAAGAGACCCAGTACTTC. The full variable domain, completed using reference TRBV18 and TRBJ2-5, is NAGVMQNPRHLVRRRGQEARLRCSPMKGHSHVYWYRQLPEEGLKFMVYLQKENIIDESGMPKERFSAEFPKEGPSILRIQQVVRGDSAAYFCASSPRREETQYFGPGTRLLVL.

This chain connects TRBV4-1 to TRBJ2-6; TRBD2 aligns across 7 bases. Looked up from germline, CDR1 is MGHRA and CDR2 is YSYEKL. CDR3 length equals 17 residues. V shed 4 bases and J 0 bases; nucleotides not matched to a gene: 6. The CDR3 DNA reads as TGCGCCAGCAGCCCCCTAGCGGCCAACTCTGGGGCCAACGTCCTGACTTTC. This sequence encodes CASSPLAANSGANVLTF.

The rearrangement uses TRBV7-2 and TRBJ2-1, with 7 bases that match TRBD2. Germline trimming cut 1 base from V and 6 bases from J; bases unmatched to any gene: 3. The CDR3 is made up of 14 amino acids. Germline V gene sequence: CDR1 SGHTA, CDR2 FQGNSA. DNA for the CDR3: TGTGCCAGCAGCTTAGGCTTAGCGGGCAATGAGCAGTTCTTC. The encoded protein is CASSLGLAGNEQFF.

The sample holds a few counts of this clone. V usage is TRBV2 and J usage is TRBJ2-1; a weak D match, TRBD2 (6 bases). The CDR3 totals 14 residues. The germline gives CDR1 SNHLY, CDR2 FYNNEI. Trimming removed 5 bases from V and 10 bases from J, with 18 bases in between. The CDR3: CASSKGPIGGEQFF. CDR3 nucleotide sequence: TGTGCCAGCAGTAAGGGCCCCATCGGGGGAGAGCAGTTCTTC.

This rearrangement joins TRBV5-1 to TRBJ2-7; 8 positions agree with TRBD1. The ends lost 4 bases at V and 1 base at J; junction bases unmatched: 10. This CDR3 is built from 16 residues. Germline V CDR1 and CDR2: SGHRS, YFSETQ. CDR3 sequence: CASSLGQGGRSYEQYF. CDR3 nucleotide sequence: TGCGCCAGCAGCCTAGGACAGGGAGGTAGATCCTACGAGCAGTACTTC.

The V gene is TRBV30, the J gene TRBJ2-5; 9 bases align to TRBD1. The closer fit of TRBJ2-7 to the DNA end suggests the J call may be wrong. CDR1 GTSNPN and CDR2 SVGIG come from the germline V gene (reference sequence). The CDR3 is made up of 13 amino acids. CDR3 sequence: CAWSPGTGHEQYF. CDR3 in DNA: TGTGCCTGGAGCCCTGGGACAGGGCACGAGCAGTACTTC.

This chain links TRBV5-5 with TRBJ2-7; 7 bases align to TRBD2. Germline V CDR1 and CDR2: SGHKS, YYEKEE (reference sequence). J lost 6 bases, V lost 2 bases, and 8 bases had no gene match. This CDR3 contains 14 residues. In DNA, the CDR3 is TGTGCCAGCAGCTTAAGGGAGGGCCGGTTCGAGCAGTACTTC. It encodes CASSLREGRFEQYF.